This T cell receptor beta chain was identified during a study of molecular identifiers for immune sequencing clone quantification. Study in general: In replicates, RNA taken from 20,000 or 100,000 naive CD8 cells was divided five ways, and four portions underwent sequencing. Study observations and caveats: Among some 990,000 naive cells, as was reported, spiked Jurkat TCR RNA from one cell was detectable.

TCRdb processed the PCR reads anew with MiXCR; each CDR3 protein has one entry. The profile shows more than 85,000 distinct CDR3 sequences, under 40% of them singletons. The count of this clonotype is one. Its matching antigen is unknown. Trimming at V came to 4 bases and at J to 12 bases, leaving 10 bases not matched to a gene. This CDR3 has 14 residues. Germline V gene data show CDR1 as LNHDA and CDR2 as SQIVND (reference sequence). The clonotype comes from a human donor in good health. Some libraries in this study had Jurkat cell RNA spiked in. This sequence joins TRBV19 and TRBJ2-1; 9 nucleotides agree with TRBD1. Sequenced: naive CD8+ T cells from blood, with Jurkat cell RNA spiked in. Documented subset: FACS-sorted CD8+CD4-CCR7+CD45RA+ naive T cells. DNA for the CDR3: TGTGCCAGTAGTACCGGGACAGGGTCGCATGGGCAGTTCTTC. Translation gives CASSTGTGSHGQFF.